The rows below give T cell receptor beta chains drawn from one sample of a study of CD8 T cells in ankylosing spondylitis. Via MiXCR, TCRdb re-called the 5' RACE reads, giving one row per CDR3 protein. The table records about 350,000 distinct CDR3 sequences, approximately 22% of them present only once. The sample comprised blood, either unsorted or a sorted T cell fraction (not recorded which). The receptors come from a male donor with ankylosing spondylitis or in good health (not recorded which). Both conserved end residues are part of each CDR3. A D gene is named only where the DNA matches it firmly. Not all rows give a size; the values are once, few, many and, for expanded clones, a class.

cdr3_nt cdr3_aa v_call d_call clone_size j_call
TGCGCCAGCAGCTTGGACATCCGCGATGAAAAACTGTTTTTT CASSLDIRDEKLFF TRBV5-1 - - TRBJ1-4
TGTGCCAGCAGCTTTTTATCTACGGCCTACGAGCAGTACTTC CASSFLSTAYEQYF TRBV7-9 - - TRBJ2-7
TGTGCCTGGGGCAGTGGGGTTGAGCAGTTCTTC CAWGSGVEQFF TRBV30 - - TRBJ2-1
TGTGCCAGCAGCCAAGGACAGGGGGTGGCAACTAATGAAAAACTGTTTTTT CASSQGQGVATNEKLFF TRBV12-3/TRBV12-4 TRBD1 - TRBJ1-4
TGTGCCAGCAGAACTGACTGGGGGCGGGGGCCTCAAGAGACCCAGTACTTC CASRTDWGRGPQETQYF TRBV7-9 - few TRBJ2-5
TGCGCCAGCAGCTTAGTTGTTGACTCCTACAATGAGCAGTTCTTC CASSLVVDSYNEQFF TRBV4-1 - few TRBJ2-1
TGTGCCAGCAGCCTGCCCCCCGGGACCCGGCCCTACGAGCAGTACTTC CASSLPPGTRPYEQYF TRBV7-9 - many TRBJ2-7
TGTGCCAGCAGTTCCCACCCTCTTAGGGATGAGCAGTTCTTC CASSSHPLRDEQFF TRBV12-3/TRBV12-4 - - TRBJ2-1
TGTGCCAGCACGGGCGGACTGTATAATTCACCCCTCCACTTT CASTGGLYNSPLHF TRBV25-1 - few TRBJ1-6
TGTGCCACCAGCAGGTTGGTTGAGAACACTGAAGCTTTCTTT CATSRLVENTEAFF TRBV15 - few TRBJ1-1
TGTGCCAGCAGCTTGGAAAGCTTTTCAGATACGCAGTATTTT CASSLESFSDTQYF TRBV5-6 - few TRBJ2-3
TGTGCCAGCAGCGAGATTCCAAGGAGCTCCTACGAGCAGTACTTC CASSEIPRSSYEQYF TRBV6-1 - few TRBJ2-7
TGTGCCAGCAGCTTAGGACAAACCCAAGAGACCCAGTACTTC CASSLGQTQETQYF TRBV7-9 - - TRBJ2-5
TGTGCCAGCAGTACCGGACAGGGAGTAGGCGGCTACACCTTC CASSTGQGVGGYTF TRBV27 TRBD1 - TRBJ1-2
TGTGCCAGCAGCGCAACAGGGGTCCCGCTTCGTGGGACCGGGGAGCTGTTTTTT CASSATGVPLRGTGELFF TRBV14 TRBD1 - TRBJ2-2
TGCAGTGCTAGCTGGGACAGGGGGGCGAGCTACGAGCAGTACTTC CSASWDRGASYEQYF TRBV20-1 TRBD1 few TRBJ2-7
TGTGCCAGCAGTCCAACGCCGACTGACAACACTGAAGCTTTCTTT CASSPTPTDNTEAFF TRBV12-3/TRBV12-4 - few TRBJ1-1
TGCAGTGCTAGGGACCCCCCAGCGCCTTCCTACGAGCAGTACTTC CSARDPPAPSYEQYF TRBV20-1 - - TRBJ2-7
TGCAGCGTCGGTACCGGGCCGTCAAACTATGGCTACACCTTC CSVGTGPSNYGYTF TRBV29-1 - few TRBJ1-2
TGTGCCAGCCGGGACAGGTTGACCATTGAGCAGTTCTTC CASRDRLTIEQFF TRBV12-3/TRBV12-4 TRBD1 many TRBJ2-1
TGTGCCAGCAGCCAACGGGGGACTACAACCTACAATGAGCAGTTCTTC CASSQRGTTTYNEQFF TRBV11-2 TRBD2 few TRBJ2-1
TGTGCCAGCAGCTTCGAGGGACAGGGCTCCTACGAGCAGTACTTC CASSFEGQGSYEQYF TRBV7-2 TRBD1 few TRBJ2-7
TGTGCCAGCAGCCCCTTGACTAGCGGGGGACCCCAGGGGAATGAGCAGTTCTTC CASSPLTSGGPQGNEQFF TRBV3-1 TRBD2 - TRBJ2-1
TGTGCCAGCAGCTTGAAGACAGGGGGCATTTCCAAAAACATTCAGTACTTC CASSLKTGGISKNIQYF TRBV7-6 TRBD1 - TRBJ2-4
TGTGCCAGCAGCGTAGAGGCGATTCAAGAGACCCAGTACTTC CASSVEAIQETQYF TRBV9 - - TRBJ2-5
TGTGCCAGTAAAGCAGGGGGCTACGAGCAGTACTTC CASKAGGYEQYF TRBV2 TRBD1 - TRBJ2-7
TGTGCCAGCGATGGGGCGGGGGACCTAGGCACCGGGGAGCTGTTTTTT CASDGAGDLGTGELFF TRBV6-1 TRBD2 few TRBJ2-2
TGTGCCAGCAGTGACACGGGGGCGTGGAACACCGGGGAGCTGTTTTTT CASSDTGAWNTGELFF TRBV28 - once TRBJ2-2
TGCAGTGCTAGAGATCATGGAGAGCCCAACACCGGGGAGCTGTTTTTT CSARDHGEPNTGELFF TRBV20-1 - - TRBJ2-2
TGCAGCGTTGAAGACCACCCCGGGACAGGGGTGTTTGGCGAGCAGTACTTC CSVEDHPGTGVFGEQYF TRBV29-1 TRBD1 few TRBJ2-7
TGTGCCAGCAGTCTCCCGGGCAGGGGACATTCCTACGAGCAGTACTTC CASSLPGRGHSYEQYF TRBV28 - - TRBJ2-7
TGTGCCAGCAGTTTCCCCGGGACTGCGTACAATGAGCAGTTCTTC CASSFPGTAYNEQFF TRBV12-3/TRBV12-4 - - TRBJ2-1
TGTGCCAGCAGTTACCGGACTAGCGTGGGCGGGGAGCTGTTTTTT CASSYRTSVGGELFF TRBV6-5 TRBD2 - TRBJ2-2
TGTGCCAGCGCTTTTGGGACATCGTTCAATGAGCAGTTCTTC CASAFGTSFNEQFF TRBV12-3/TRBV12-4 - few TRBJ2-1
TGTGCCATCCAGTCCGGGACAGCGAACACCGGGGAGCTGTTTTTT CAIQSGTANTGELFF TRBV10-3 TRBD1 many TRBJ2-2
TGCAGTGCAAAGGACAGGGTCCACGAGCAGTACTTC CSAKDRVHEQYF TRBV20-1 TRBD1 - TRBJ2-7
TGTGCCAGCAGTGCCCCGTCTCCCGGCTGGGGTCGGACAGATACGCAGTATTTT CASSAPSPGWGRTDTQYF TRBV27 - - TRBJ2-3
TGTGCCAGCTCACCCGGGACAGTAAAATACAATGAGCAGTTCTTC CASSPGTVKYNEQFF TRBV18 TRBD1 - TRBJ2-1
TGTGCCAGCAGCCAAGATTGGAGGACCGGCTCGTGGACCGGGGAGCTGTTTTTT CASSQDWRTGSWTGELFF TRBV4-2 - few TRBJ2-2
TGTGCCAGCAGCCCCGAAGCGTCAGTCCTTTATGGCTACACCTTC CASSPEASVLYGYTF TRBV7-9 - - TRBJ1-2
TGTGCCAGCAGTTTTATAGCGGGGGGGCCGCCGGAGACCCAGTACTTC CASSFIAGGPPETQYF TRBV27 TRBD2 - TRBJ2-5
TGTGCCAGCAGCCAAGATTCGTCTAGCGTATTCGGAGAGACCCAGTACTTC CASSQDSSSVFGETQYF TRBV3-1 - - TRBJ2-5
TGTGCCAGCAGCAAGGGGGCGGGCACTGAAGCTTTCTTT CASSKGAGTEAFF TRBV7-8 TRBD1 - TRBJ1-1
TGTGCCAGCAGCGCTTCCGGGACAGGTGAAGCTTTCTTT CASSASGTGEAFF TRBV9 TRBD1 - TRBJ1-1
TGTGCCAGCAGTTTATGGACAGGGGGTTTTGGGTTAAAAGAGACCCAGTACTTC CASSLWTGGFGLKETQYF TRBV12-3/TRBV12-4 TRBD1 - TRBJ2-5
TGTGCCAGCAACGATAACCCCGGCCCGGAGCAGTACTTC CASNDNPGPEQYF TRBV11-2 - - TRBJ2-7
TGTGCCAGCACCACGACAGAGACTCAGCCCCAGCATTTT CASTTTETQPQHF TRBV12-3/TRBV12-4 - many TRBJ1-5